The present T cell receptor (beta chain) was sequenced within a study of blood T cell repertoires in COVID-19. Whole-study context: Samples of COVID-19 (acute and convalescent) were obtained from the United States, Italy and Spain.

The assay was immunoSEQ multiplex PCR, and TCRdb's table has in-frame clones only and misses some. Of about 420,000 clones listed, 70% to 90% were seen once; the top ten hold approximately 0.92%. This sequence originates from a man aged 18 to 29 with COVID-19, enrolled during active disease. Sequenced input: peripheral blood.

The CDR3 bases are TGCGCCAGCAGCCAATCAGCGGCGGGAGGTAGTGTGACCCAGTACTTC. Amino acid sequence: CASSQSAAGGSVTQYF. V usage is TRBV4-1 and J usage is TRBJ2-5; TRBD2 matches at 8 bases. Trimming removed 2 bases from V and 7 bases from J; junction bases left unmatched: 12. Germline CDR1 MGHRA, CDR2 YSYEKL. The CDR3 has 16 residues.